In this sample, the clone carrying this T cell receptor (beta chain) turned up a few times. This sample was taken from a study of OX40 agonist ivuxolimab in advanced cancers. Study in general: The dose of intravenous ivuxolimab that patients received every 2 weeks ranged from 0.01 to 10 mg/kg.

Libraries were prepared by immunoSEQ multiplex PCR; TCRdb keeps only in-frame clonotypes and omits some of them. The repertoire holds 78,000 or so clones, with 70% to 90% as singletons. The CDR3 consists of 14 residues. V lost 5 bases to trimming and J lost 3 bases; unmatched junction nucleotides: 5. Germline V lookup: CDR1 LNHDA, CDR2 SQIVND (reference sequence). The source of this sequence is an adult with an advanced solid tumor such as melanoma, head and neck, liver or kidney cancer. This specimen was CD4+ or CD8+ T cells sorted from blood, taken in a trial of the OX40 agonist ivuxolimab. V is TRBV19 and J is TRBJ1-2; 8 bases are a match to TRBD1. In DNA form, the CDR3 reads TGTGCCAGTAGTGCCGGGACAGGTTACTATGGCTACACCTTC. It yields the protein CASSAGTGYYGYTF.